The 29 T cell receptor beta chains in this list originate from one sample, sequenced in a study of radiotherapy plus CTLA-4 blockade in lung cancer. TCRdb's copy holds only in-frame clones and misses some; the assay was immunoSEQ multiplex PCR. This sample yields 90,000 or so clones, of which around 82% are seen a single time; 0.65% to 0.9% belongs to the top ten. Sequencing was performed on peripheral blood, taken from a patient treated with radiotherapy plus ipilimumab. Receptors originate from a human donor with non-small cell lung cancer who had stable disease on radiotherapy plus ipilimumab.

This rearrangement joins TRBV10-3 to TRBJ1-1; the D gene is possibly TRBD1 (5 bases). V lost 5 bases, J lost 3 bases, and 16 bases lay in between. Germline values: CDR1 ENHRY, CDR2 SYGVKD. This CDR3 spans 15 amino acids. This chain's CDR3 is CAISSNQGRDTEAFF. The CDR3 nucleotides are TGTGCCATCAGTTCAAATCAGGGTCGGGACACTGAAGCTTTCTTT.

The chain employs TRBV6-1 and TRBJ1-1, with D unclear. The CDR3 totals 14 residues. The germline gives CDR1 MNHNS, CDR2 SASEGT. V was clipped by 6 bases and J by 5 bases, with 16 bases between them. DNA for the CDR3: TGTGCCAGCAGACCCGAGGCCGCACCAACTGAAGCTTTCTTT. Protein: CASRPEAAPTEAFF.

The J gene is TRBJ2-5, the V gene TRBV6-5; 8 bases are shared with TRBD1. Germline V gives CDR1 MNHEY, CDR2 SVGAGI. This CDR3 has 11 residues. CDR3 in DNA: TGTGCTGGCGGACAGGGCACGTCCCAGTACTTC. Translating gives CAGGQGTSQYF.

A single count supports this clone. This chain joins TRBV6-1 and TRBJ2-7, with a weak D call TRBD1 (6 bases). The CDR3 has 12 amino acids. Germline V CDR1 and CDR2: MNHNS, SASEGT. V lost 6 bases to trimming and J lost 9 bases, with 15 bases between them. This CDR3 is CASSSSTRGQYF. DNA of the CDR3: TGTGCCAGCAGCAGCTCGACCAGGGGGCAGTACTTC.

The genes are TRBV18 and TRBJ2-3, with D unresolved. This CDR3 is 11 amino acids long. Germline values: CDR1 KGHSH, CDR2 LQKENI. The V end was cut by 1 base, the J end by 6 bases, with 2 bases between. The CDR3 nucleotides read TGTGCCAGCTCACCACTGGATACGCAGTATTTT. Its protein is CASSPLDTQYF.

The chain recombines TRBV29-1 with TRBJ2-7; D gene uncertain. The germline gives CDR1 SQVTM, CDR2 ANQGSEA. Trimming took 3 bases from V and 0 from J, leaving 6 bases between them. CDR3 length equals 12 residues. CDR3 sequence reads: CSVEAASYEQYF. The CDR3 bases are TGCAGCGTTGAGGCAGCCTCCTACGAGCAGTACTTC.

This chain uses TRBV5-1 with TRBJ1-1; D not certain. Germline CDR1 SGHRS, CDR2 YFSETQ. This CDR3 is 16 amino acids long. V was pared by 4 bases and J by 0 bases, with 16 bases between. The CDR3 coding sequence is TGCGCCAGCAGCCCCCTAACGAGGGCGGTGAACACTGAAGCTTTCTTT. It codes for CASSPLTRAVNTEAFF.

The chain combines TRBV7-6 with TRBJ1-6; no reliable D call. Germline CDR1 reads SGHVS; CDR2 reads FNYEAQ. The CDR3 is 14 amino acids. V was shortened by 1 base and J by 5 bases, with 6 bases between the two germline ends. For the CDR3, the DNA is TGTGCCAGCAGCTTAGGGATTAATAATTCACCCCTCCACTTT. Translating it yields CASSLGINNSPLHF.

The chain couples TRBV29-1 to TRBJ2-6; 12 bases agree with TRBD2. CDR1 and CDR2 (germline): SQVTM, ANQGSEA. The CDR3 is made up of 16 amino acids. V lost 4 bases and J lost 2; bases outside the gene matches: 3. The CDR3 sequence is CSVAASGGAGANVLTF. The CDR3 bases are TGCAGCGTTGCGGCTAGCGGGGGGGCTGGGGCCAACGTCCTGACTTTC.

The genes are TRBV7-8 and TRBJ2-7, with TRBD2 identical over 11 bases. The CDR3 runs to 15 residues. V shed 5 bases and J 3 bases; nucleotides not matched to a gene: 6. Germline CDR1 reads SGHVS; CDR2 reads FQNEAQ. The CDR3 protein is CASSPSGGYLYEQYF. The CDR3 nucleotides are TGTGCCAGCAGCCCTAGCGGGGGGTACCTCTACGAGCAGTACTTC.

V gene TRBV5-1 combines with J gene TRBJ2-5; either TRBD1 or TRBD2 may supply D (5 bases each). Germline assignment: CDR1 SGHRS and CDR2 YFSETQ. The CDR3 has 17 residues. V gave up 0 bases and J gave up 0 bases, with 15 bases separating them. CDR3 bases: TGCGCCAGCAGCTTGGGGGACCGTAGGGCAGACCAAGAGACCCAGTACTTC. Its translation: CASSLGDRRADQETQYF.

The rearrangement uses TRBV11-2 and TRBJ2-2; D is unclear. Trimming took 1 base from V and 4 from J, leaving 4 bases between them. CDR3 length: 13 residues. CDR1 is SGHAT and CDR2 is FQNNGV in the germline V gene. The CDR3 protein is CASSLVFTGELFF. Written as DNA, the CDR3 is TGTGCCAGCAGCTTAGTGTTCACCGGGGAGCTGTTTTTT.

The chain carries TRBV11-2 and TRBJ2-2, with a possible D match to TRBD1 (5 bases). Germline CDR1 reads SGHAT; CDR2 reads FQNNGV. Trimming cost V 1 base and J 2 bases, with 11 bases left between them. The length of the CDR3 is 16 residues. CDR3 sequence reads: CASSLGPGINTGELFF. CDR3 DNA: TGTGCCAGCAGCTTAGGGCCAGGGATAAACACCGGGGAGCTGTTTTTT. The whole variable domain, remainder taken from reference TRBV11-2 and TRBJ2-2, is EAGVAQSPRYKIIEKRQSVAFWCNPISGHATLYWYQQILGQGPKLLIQFQNNGVVDDSQLPKDRFSAERLKGVDSTLKIQPAKLEDSAVYLCASSLGPGINTGELFFGEGSRLTVL.

The chain is built from TRBV7-8 and TRBJ1-6; tentative D call: TRBD1 (6 bases). V lost 4 bases, J lost 8 bases, and 9 bases lay in between. From germline, CDR1 is SGHVS and CDR2 FQNEAQ. This CDR3 has 13 amino acids. The CDR3 DNA sequence: TGTGCCAGCAGCTCACACAGGGATTCACCCCTCCACTTT. Translated, it gives CASSSHRDSPLHF.

The genes are TRBV28 and TRBJ2-2, with TRBD2 matching 9 bases. CDR3 length equals 15 residues. Germline V gene sequence: CDR1 MDHEN, CDR2 SYDVKM. Losses at the gene ends were 3 bases for V and 2 bases for J; bases not matched to a gene: 1. CDR3 sequence: CASSFSGSNTGELFF. The CDR3 DNA is TGTGCCAGCAGTTTTAGCGGGAGCAACACCGGGGAGCTGTTTTTT.

This clone has only one observation. The chain recombines TRBV5-8 with TRBJ1-5, with 7 bases that match TRBD1. The V gene's germline CDR1 is SGHTS and CDR2 YDEGEE. J was trimmed by 4 bases and V by 4 bases; bases with no gene match: 11. The CDR3 totals 16 residues. CDR3 protein: CASSQKAGQKNQPQHF. For the CDR3, the DNA is TGTGCCAGCAGCCAAAAGGCGGGACAGAAGAATCAGCCCCAGCATTTT.

V usage is TRBV5-1 and J usage is TRBJ1-2, with 8 bases lining up with TRBD1. This CDR3 region has 14 residues. After removal of 4 bases from V and 3 bases from J, the junction contained 5 bases not matched to a gene. Germline V gene sequence: CDR1 SGHRS, CDR2 YFSETQ. In DNA form, the CDR3 reads TGCGCCAGCAGCCCGGGACAGGAATACTATGGCTACACCTTC. Translating it yields CASSPGQEYYGYTF. The whole variable domain, filled in from reference TRBV5-1 and TRBJ1-2, reads KAGVTQTPRYLIKTRGQQVTLSCSPISGHRSVSWYQQTPGQGLQFLFEYFSETQRNKGNFPGRFSGRQFSNSRSEMNVSTLELGDSALYLCASSPGQEYYGYTFGSGTRLTVV.

This chain connects TRBV7-6 to TRBJ2-5; 9 bases agree with TRBD1. The ends lost 5 bases at V and 5 bases at J; junction bases unmatched: 9. Per the germline V gene, CDR1 is SGHVS and CDR2 is FNYEAQ. The CDR3 loop spans 15 amino acids. This CDR3 is CASSPETGGGETQYF. CDR3 in DNA: TGTGCCAGCAGCCCCGAGACAGGGGGAGGCGAGACCCAGTACTTC.

The V gene is TRBV19, the J gene TRBJ2-3; TRBD2 is a possible D gene (7 bases). This CDR3 region has 13 residues. With 9 bases removed from V and 7 bases from J, the gap between germline ends came to 17 bases. In germline, CDR1 is LNHDA, CDR2 SQIVND (reference sequence). The CDR3 nucleotides are TGTGCCAGCGTTTCGGCGGGGGCGAATACGCAGTATTTT. This sequence encodes CASVSAGANTQYF.

This clone was counted only a few times. This chain connects TRBV28 to TRBJ1-3, with 12 bases fitting TRBD1. V lost 5 bases to trimming and J lost 6 bases; unmatched junction nucleotides: 5. There are 15 residues in the CDR3. Germline V gene lookup returns CDR1 MDHEN and CDR2 SYDVKM. The CDR3 DNA reads TGTGCCAGCAGTGGGACAGGGGGCACGGCAAACACCATATATTTT. Translating gives CASSGTGGTANTIYF.

V and J are TRBV6-6 and TRBJ2-3; no clear D. The V gene's germline CDR1 is MNHNY and CDR2 SVGAGI (reference sequence). Deletions cut 6 bases from V and 3 bases from J, with 10 bases between. The CDR3 loop spans 13 amino acids. CDR3 amino acids: CASRSDLTDTQYF. The CDR3 DNA reads TGTGCCAGCAGATCGGACCTGACAGATACGCAGTATTTT.

The chain links TRBV28 to TRBJ2-7; D may be TRBD2 (6 bases). V lost 8 bases and J 4 bases, leaving 9 bases between the germline ends. Germline CDR1 is MDHEN and CDR2 is SYDVKM. This CDR3 comprises 11 residues. The CDR3 is CASGGSYEQYF. DNA for the CDR3: TGTGCCAGCGGGGGGTCTTACGAGCAGTACTTC.

This clone has a single count. The chain joins TRBV5-6 to TRBJ1-2; the D is unclear. Looked up from germline, CDR1 is SGHDT and CDR2 is YYEEEE. V was trimmed by 5 bases and J by 5 bases, leaving 19 bases between them. The CDR3 contains 15 residues. The CDR3 loop is CASSLLGEDNYGYTF. The CDR3 DNA is TGTGCCAGCAGTCTCCTGGGTGAAGATAATTATGGCTACACCTTC.

Concerning this clone: Other DNA sequences in the same sample also yield this CDR3. V and J are TRBV28 and TRBJ2-7, with D perhaps matching TRBD2 (6 bases). Trimming shortened V by 6 bases and J by 5 bases, and 20 bases separated the two germline ends. This CDR3 region has 15 residues. Germline V gene lookup returns CDR1 MDHEN and CDR2 SYDVKM. Written as DNA, the CDR3 is TGTGCCAGCAGACCTAGGACTACCGCCCGCAACGAGCAGTACTTC. Translating gives CASRPRTTARNEQYF.

The rearrangement links TRBV30 to TRBJ1-5; D is undetermined. Trimming pared 0 bases from V and 5 bases from J, leaving 5 bases between. This CDR3 is built from 12 residues. In germline, CDR1 is GTSNPN, CDR2 SVGIG (reference sequence). This chain's CDR3 is CAWSVSDQPQHF. CDR3 sequence (DNA): TGTGCCTGGAGTGTATCGGATCAGCCCCAGCATTTT.

The V gene is TRBV5-1, the J gene TRBJ1-6; possibly TRBD1 for D (5 bases). The CDR3 covers 15 residues. V lost 6 bases, J lost 6 bases, and 16 bases lay in between. Germline CDR1 reads SGHRS; CDR2 reads YFSETQ. In DNA form, the CDR3 reads TGCGCCAGCACCAAGGACACTCAACGTAATTCACCCCTCCACTTT. Its translation is CASTKDTQRNSPLHF.

The chain carries TRBV9 and TRBJ2-7; 8 bases are shared with TRBD2. The ends lost 0 bases at V and 5 bases at J; junction bases unmatched: 4. Germline lookup yields CDR1 SGDLS and CDR2 YYNGEE. This CDR3 has 14 residues. CDR3 loop: CASSVGAGDHEQYF. As DNA, the CDR3 is TGTGCCAGCAGCGTAGGAGCGGGAGACCACGAGCAGTACTTC.

The chain recombines TRBV28 with TRBJ1-1, with D unclear. The germline V and J ends were trimmed by 5 bases and 1 base, with 8 bases remaining between them. The CDR3 consists of 13 residues. From germline, CDR1 is MDHEN and CDR2 SYDVKM. This chain's CDR3 is CASSLAGNTEAFF. The CDR3 bases are TGTGCCAGCAGTCTCGCAGGGAACACTGAAGCTTTCTTT.

This sequence joins TRBV28 and TRBJ2-5; 9 nucleotides match TRBD2. Trimming cost V 0 bases and J 2 bases; bases outside gene matches: 4. Germline V gives CDR1 MDHEN, CDR2 SYDVKM. This CDR3 has 16 amino acids. The DNA of the CDR3 is TGTGCCAGCAGTTTATGGGCGGGAGGGGGACAAGAGACCCAGTACTTC. Amino acid sequence: CASSLWAGGGQETQYF.